A selection of T cell receptor beta chains follows, all from one sample in a study of cytomegalovirus exposure and HLA in healthy donors. The method was immunoSEQ multiplex PCR; TCRdb's version includes in-frame clones alone and lacks a portion of them. Among some 93,000 clones listed, around 73% were seen once. The sequencing input was PBMCs. Receptors originate from a woman between 40 and 50 years old in good health and CMV-seronegative. Each CDR3 is given with its conserved first and last residue. D genes are given only for firm matches. Some rows have no size entry. The others give once, few or many, or a class for an expanded clone.

d_gene,v_gene,j_gene,abundance,CDR3aa,CDR3nt
NA,TRBV28,TRBJ1-5,NA,CASSDQVNQPQHF,TGTGCCAGCAGTGATCAGGTTAATCAGCCCCAGCATTTT
NA,TRBV10-2,TRBJ2-7,NA,CASSESNRAYEQYF,TGCGCCAGCAGTGAGTCAAACAGGGCCTACGAGCAGTACTTC
NA,TRBV28,TRBJ1-3,NA,CASSLVGAGNTIYF,TGTGCCAGCAGTTTAGTAGGGGCTGGAAACACCATATATTTT
NA,TRBV5-1,TRBJ1-1,NA,CASSSVTGNTEAFF,TGCGCCAGCAGCTCGGTGACGGGGAACACTGAAGCTTTCTTT
TRBD1,TRBV28,TRBJ1-2,NA,CASGQGVIFANGYTF,TGTGCCAGCGGACAGGGGGTTATTTTCGCTAATGGCTACACCTTC
NA,TRBV9,TRBJ1-2,NA,CASSVGQPGSLYGYTF,TGTGCCAGCAGCGTAGGACAGCCAGGATCGCTCTATGGCTACACCTTC
NA,TRBV19,TRBJ1-2,NA,CASSIGGDGYTF,TGTGCCAGTAGTATTGGAGGGGACGGCTACACCTTC
TRBD1,TRBV6-1,TRBJ2-7,NA,CASKDRGTYEQYF,TGTGCCAGCAAAGACAGGGGTACCTACGAGCAGTACTTC
TRBD2,TRBV6-6,TRBJ2-2,once,CASSGRTSGSTGELFF,TGTGCCAGCAGTGGGAGGACTAGCGGGTCGACCGGGGAGCTGTTTTTT
NA,TRBV5-4,TRBJ2-7,NA,CASSSGGYEQYF,TGTGCCAGCAGCTCTGGGGGGTACGAGCAGTACTTC
NA,TRBV18,TRBJ1-1,NA,CASSPRDRTEAFF,TGTGCCAGCTCACCACGAGATCGGACTGAAGCTTTCTTT
TRBD1,TRBV19,TRBJ2-7,NA,CASSQTGSSYEQYF,TGTGCCAGTAGCCAGACAGGGAGCTCCTACGAGCAGTACTTC
NA,TRBV6-1,TRBJ2-1,NA,CASSERGSHSSYNEQFF,TGTGCCAGCAGTGAACGAGGGTCCCACAGCTCCTACAATGAGCAGTTCTTC
NA,TRBV9,TRBJ2-1,NA,CASSVGRLNEQFF,TGTGCCAGCAGCGTAGGGAGATTAAATGAGCAGTTCTTC
TRBD1,TRBV28,TRBJ2-2,NA,CASTLTGEFTGELFF,TGTGCCAGCACCTTGACAGGGGAGTTCACCGGGGAGCTGTTTTTT
NA,TRBV5-1,TRBJ1-1,NA,CASSLFGGTSGTEAFF,TGCGCCAGCAGCTTGTTCGGAGGGACCTCGGGTACTGAAGCTTTCTTT
TRBD1,TRBV5-6,TRBJ2-5,once,CASSLGTGLHSFQETQYF,TGTGCCAGCAGCTTGGGGACAGGACTCCACTCCTTCCAAGAGACCCAGTACTTC
NA,TRBV27,TRBJ2-6,medium-sized,CASSSGSNVLTF,TGTGCCAGCAGTTCAGGGTCCAACGTCCTGACTTTC
TRBD1,TRBV7-9,TRBJ1-1,NA,CASRRDRVGAFF,TGTGCCAGCAGACGGGACAGGGTAGGAGCTTTCTTT
TRBD2,TRBV9,TRBJ2-2,NA,CASSESKLAGASTGELFF,TGTGCCAGCAGTGAATCTAAACTAGCGGGAGCGTCCACCGGGGAGCTGTTTTTT
NA,TRBV19,TRBJ2-2,once,CASSIRGGNTGELFF,TGTGCCAGTAGTATACGAGGGGGGAACACCGGGGAGCTGTTTTTT
NA,TRBV5-4,TRBJ2-3,NA,CASSFSGTGTDTQYF,TGTGCCAGCAGCTTTAGCGGTACCGGCACAGATACGCAGTATTTT
TRBD1,TRBV10-3,TRBJ2-7,NA,CAISEGDRGNYEQYF,TGTGCCATCAGTGAAGGCGACAGGGGCAACTACGAGCAGTACTTC
TRBD1,TRBV14,TRBJ1-3,once,CASSQTTGGSGNTIYF,TGTGCCAGCAGCCAGACGACAGGGGGCAGCGGAAACACCATATATTTT
NA,TRBV4-2,TRBJ1-3,NA,CASSQGGLGNTIYF,TGTGCCAGCAGCCAAGGGGGGCTTGGAAACACCATATATTTT
NA,TRBV27,TRBJ2-6,NA,CASRTARTSGANVLTF,TGTGCCAGCAGGACAGCTCGAACCTCTGGGGCCAACGTCCTGACTTTC
NA,TRBV5-1,TRBJ2-1,NA,CASRGGSSYNEQFF,TGCGCCAGCCGAGGCGGCAGCTCCTACAATGAGCAGTTCTTC
TRBD1,TRBV5-1,TRBJ1-1,few,CASSRGQGFMNTEAFF,TGCGCCAGCAGCCGGGGACAGGGTTTCATGAACACTGAAGCTTTCTTT
NA,TRBV28,TRBJ2-7,once,CASSSPSHRYYEQYF,TGTGCCAGCAGTTCTCCTAGCCATCGTTACTACGAGCAGTACTTC
NA,TRBV7-9,TRBJ1-2,NA,CSSTGGGSNYGYTF,TGTTCCAGCACCGGGGGGGGGAGTAACTATGGCTACACCTTC
NA,TRBV7-9,TRBJ2-5,NA,CASRMGGTQYF,TGTGCCAGCCGGATGGGGGGGACCCAGTACTTC
NA,TRBV27,TRBJ2-7,few,CASSLSDRTYEQYF,TGTGCCAGCAGTTTATCCGACAGAACCTACGAGCAGTACTTC
TRBD1,TRBV7-9,TRBJ1-1,NA,CASSIKGGQGTEAFF,TGTGCCAGCAGCATCAAGGGGGGACAGGGAACTGAAGCTTTCTTT
NA,TRBV2,TRBJ1-3,few,CASGFTTSGNTIYF,TGTGCCAGCGGGTTTACTACATCTGGAAACACCATATATTTT
TRBD2,TRBV5-1,TRBJ2-1,NA,CASSSSGLAVNEQFF,TGCGCCAGCAGCAGTTCCGGACTAGCGGTCAATGAGCAGTTCTTC
NA,TRBV7-6,TRBJ1-1,NA,CASSLEAGNTEAFF,TGTGCCAGCAGCTTAGAGGCAGGGAACACTGAAGCTTTCTTT
NA,TRBV5-1,TRBJ2-3,once,CASNSGDTDTQYF,TGCGCCAGCAACAGCGGAGACACAGATACGCAGTATTTT
NA,TRBV5-4,TRBJ1-6,NA,CASSLGYFSPLHF,TGTGCCAGCAGCTTGGGTTACTTTTCACCCCTCCACTTT
NA,TRBV5-1,TRBJ1-2,NA,CASSPGGGLRGYGYTF,TGCGCCAGCAGCCCGGGTGGGGGACTCCGAGGCTATGGCTACACCTTC
NA,TRBV6-5,TRBJ1-1,few,CASSRGNGLNTEAFF,TGTGCCAGCAGTAGGGGAAATGGTCTCAACACTGAAGCTTTCTTT
NA,TRBV5-1,TRBJ1-5,NA,CASSFGGRDQPQHF,TGCGCCAGCAGCTTCGGGGGGCGCGATCAGCCCCAGCATTTT
TRBD1,TRBV27,TRBJ1-5,NA,CASSVTGGRDQPQHF,TGTGCCAGCAGCGTTACAGGGGGTCGGGATCAGCCCCAGCATTTT
NA,TRBV5-1,TRBJ2-7,NA,CASSLPVLDSYEQYF,TGCGCCAGCAGCCTCCCGGTCCTAGACTCCTACGAGCAGTACTTC
TRBD2,TRBV27,TRBJ2-1,NA,CASSLRGGRAGNEQFF,TGTGCCAGCAGTTTACGAGGCGGGAGGGCGGGAAATGAGCAGTTCTTC
NA,TRBV29-1,TRBJ1-1,few,CSSLLNTEAFF,TGCAGCTCCTTATTGAACACTGAAGCTTTCTTT
NA,TRBV6-5,TRBJ1-5,NA,CASRTGNQPQHF,TGTGCCAGCAGGACTGGCAATCAGCCCCAACATTTT
TRBD2,TRBV4-2,TRBJ2-3,NA,CASSQSGAGGPGTDTQYF,TGTGCCAGCAGCCAAAGTGGGGCGGGAGGGCCCGGGACAGATACGCAGTATTTT
TRBD2,TRBV29-1,TRBJ2-3,NA,CSVEDRGASGSGQYF,TGCAGCGTTGAAGATCGCGGGGCTAGCGGGAGCGGGCAGTATTTT